The 24 T cell receptor beta chains below all came from one sample that was sequenced in a study of blood T cell repertoires in COVID-19. Some clones are missing from TCRdb's copy, which holds only in-frame ones; the method was immunoSEQ multiplex PCR. The sample consists of approximately 140,000 clones, roughly 89% of them appearing once. The source material was peripheral blood. These receptors were collected from a man aged 30-40 years with COVID-19, enrolled during active disease.

The rearrangement links TRBV28 to TRBJ2-3; TRBD2 aligns across 7 bases. The germline V gene has CDR1 MDHEN and CDR2 SYDVKM. The ends lost 4 bases at V and 1 base at J; junction bases unmatched: 8. The CDR3 contains 16 residues. CDR3 sequence reads: CASSWKVREGTDTQYF. The CDR3 DNA reads TGTGCCAGCAGTTGGAAGGTTCGGGAGGGCACAGATACGCAGTATTTT.

The gene calls are TRBV28 and TRBJ1-2; tentative D call: TRBD1 (5 bases). The CDR3 runs 12 residues. Trimming left V 8 bases short and J 7 bases short, with 14 bases between. CDR1 and CDR2 (germline): MDHEN, SYDVKM. CDR3 bases: TGTGCCAGCTCAGGGCGGATGGTTGGCTACACCTTC. Amino acid sequence: CASSGRMVGYTF.

J is TRBJ2-2 and V is TRBV9; 10 bases fit TRBD2. CDR3 length: 19 amino acids. Germline-derived CDR1 and CDR2 are SGDLS and YYNGEE. After removal of 2 bases from V and 2 bases from J, the junction contained 12 bases not matched to a gene. CDR3 sequence reads: CASSVGDSGRILNTGELFF. CDR3 DNA: TGTGCCAGCAGCGTCGGGGATAGCGGGAGGATCCTTAACACCGGGGAGCTGTTTTTT.

This clone was observed a few times. The chain employs TRBV2 and TRBJ1-1; D is ambiguous. Trimming removed 6 bases at V and 0 bases at J, with 8 bases between. The germline CDR1 and CDR2 sequences are SNHLY and FYNNEI. The CDR3 extends over 13 amino acids. CDR3 sequence reads: CASRWAMNTEAFF. DNA of the CDR3: TGTGCCAGCAGGTGGGCGATGAACACTGAAGCTTTCTTT.

The CDR3 DNA is TGTGCCAGCCTTCTAACTGAAGCTTTCTTT. Protein product: CASLLTEAFF. This chain uses TRBV2 with TRBJ1-1; D gene uncertain. This CDR3 region has 10 residues. The germline CDR1 and CDR2 sequences are SNHLY and FYNNEI. The V gene lost 8 bases and the J gene lost 5 bases, with 6 bases spanning the gap.

This chain joins TRBV20-1 and TRBJ1-1; D not certain. Trimming removed 1 base from V and 11 bases from J, with 11 bases in between. The CDR3 has 11 residues. From germline, CDR1 is DFQATT and CDR2 SNEGSKA (reference sequence). The CDR3 spells CSARVVSEAFF. The CDR3, as DNA: TGCAGTGCTAGAGTGGTGAGTGAGGCTTTCTTT.

This clone was recorded once. This sequence joins TRBV5-1 and TRBJ1-1; D possibly corresponds to TRBD1 (6 bases). The germline CDR1 and CDR2 sequences are SGHRS and YFSETQ. V was pared by 0 bases and J by 5 bases, with 11 bases between. The CDR3 is 14 residues long. The CDR3 protein is CASSLEQGWTEAFF. In DNA form, the CDR3 reads TGCGCCAGCAGCTTGGAACAGGGATGGACTGAAGCTTTCTTT. Using reference TRBV5-1 and TRBJ1-1 for the parts outside the CDR3, the full variable domain is KAGVTQTPRYLIKTRGQQVTLSCSPISGHRSVSWYQQTPGQGLQFLFEYFSETQRNKGNFPGRFSGRQFSNSRSEMNVSTLELGDSALYLCASSLEQGWTEAFFGQGTRLTVV.

The chain is built from TRBV18 and TRBJ1-3; D is possibly TRBD1 (5 bases). Trimming stripped 5 bases from V and 7 bases from J, with 12 bases between. CDR1 and CDR2 (germline): KGHSH, LQKENI. The CDR3 loop spans 13 amino acids. CDR3 in amino acids: CASSSGVSNTIYF. The CDR3 DNA reads TGTGCCAGCTCATCGGGGGTTTCGAACACCATATATTTT.

The V call is TRBV28, the J call TRBJ2-3, with D unclear. This CDR3 is built from 14 residues. Germline V gene data show CDR1 as MDHEN and CDR2 as SYDVKM. V lost 4 bases and J lost 4, with 12 bases in between. CDR3 amino acids: CASSWRREADTQYF. The CDR3 bases are TGTGCCAGCAGTTGGCGGCGAGAGGCAGATACGCAGTATTTT. The entire variable domain, with the rest obtained from reference TRBV28 and TRBJ2-3, is as follows: DVKVTQSSRYLVKRTGEKVFLECVQDMDHENMFWYRQDPGLGLRLIYFSYDVKMKEKGDIPEGYSVSREKKERFSLILESASTNQTSMYLCASSWRREADTQYFGPGTRLTVL.

The chain employs TRBV28 and TRBJ2-7; 11 nucleotides align to TRBD2. This CDR3 spans 16 amino acids. Per the germline V gene, CDR1 is MDHEN and CDR2 is SYDVKM. The ends lost 4 bases at V and 1 base at J; junction bases unmatched: 6. Here the CDR3 reads CASSSKTSGISYEQYF. In DNA, the CDR3 is TGTGCCAGCAGTTCAAAGACTAGCGGGATTTCCTACGAGCAGTACTTC.

This clone turned up a few times. The V and J genes are TRBV18 and TRBJ2-7; 7 bases are a match to TRBD1. The CDR3 loop spans 14 amino acids. Germline CDR1 is KGHSH and CDR2 is LQKENI. J was trimmed by 3 bases and V by 2 bases; bases with no gene match: 4. The CDR3 protein is CASSPGTANYEQYF. DNA for the CDR3: TGTGCCAGCTCACCAGGGACAGCCAACTACGAGCAGTACTTC.

The gene calls are TRBV4-1 and TRBJ1-6; 8 positions agree with TRBD1. The CDR3 runs 17 residues. The germline V gene encodes CDR1 MGHRA and CDR2 YSYEKL. The J segment lost 9 bases and the V segment lost 2 bases, leaving 12 bases of the junction unmatched. The CDR3 DNA is TGCGCCAGCAGCCAATGGGACAGGTTAGGAGGTATTTCACCCCTCCACTTT. The encoded protein is CASSQWDRLGGISPLHF.

The J gene is TRBJ1-1, the V gene TRBV6-1, with D perhaps TRBD1 (5 bases). The CDR3 runs to 13 residues. Trimming cost V 2 bases and J 5 bases, with 9 bases left between them. Germline CDR1 reads MNHNS; CDR2 reads SASEGT. As DNA, the CDR3 is TGTGCCAGCAGTGAATTACGGGGGACTGAAGCTTTCTTT. It translates to CASSELRGTEAFF.

The rearrangement links TRBV11-2 to TRBJ2-5; the D gene is possibly TRBD2 (6 bases). Deletions cut 4 bases from V and 4 bases from J, with 10 bases between. Germline CDR1 SGHAT, CDR2 FQNNGV. There are 13 residues in the CDR3. CDR3 nucleotide sequence: TGTGCCAGCAGCTCCGGGAGTTCAGAGACCCAGTACTTC. This sequence encodes CASSSGSSETQYF.

V usage is TRBV19 and J usage is TRBJ2-3; D is unclear. CDR3 length: 15 residues. With 5 bases removed from V and 2 bases from J, the gap between germline ends came to 14 bases. Germline CDR1 reads LNHDA; CDR2 reads SQIVND (reference sequence). The CDR3 DNA is TGTGCCAGTAGTTCGCCTTGGAGACTCACAGATACGCAGTATTTT. This encodes CASSSPWRLTDTQYF.

This chain uses TRBV3-1 (or the pseudogene TRBV3-2) with TRBJ2-1; a weak D match, TRBD2 (6 bases). This CDR3 spans 15 amino acids. CDR1 and CDR2 from the germline V gene are LGHDT and YNNKEL (reference sequence). The V end was cut by 1 base, the J end by 4 bases, with 11 bases between. CDR3 DNA sequence: TGTGCCAGCAGCCAAGCCCTAGCGCCATACAATGAGCAGTTCTTC. Translated, it gives CASSQALAPYNEQFF.

V usage is TRBV27 and J usage is TRBJ2-7, with TRBD2 matching over 13 bases. V was pared by 7 bases and J by 4 bases, with 10 bases of the junction left unmatched. Germline V lookup: CDR1 MNHEY, CDR2 SMNVEV (reference sequence). This CDR3 is 16 amino acids long. CDR3 sequence reads: CASNPGTSGKIYEQYF. DNA for the CDR3: TGTGCCAGCAACCCTGGGACTAGCGGGAAAATTTACGAGCAGTACTTC.

The table lists this clone with a few counts. The chain joins TRBV6-5 to TRBJ2-1, with TRBD1 as a possible D gene (6 bases). Trimming left V 4 bases short and J 9 bases short, with 19 bases between. The CDR3 runs 15 residues. Germline values: CDR1 MNHEY, CDR2 SVGAGI. The CDR3 spells CASSLGQNFRGEQFF. In DNA, the CDR3 is TGTGCCAGCAGTTTAGGACAGAACTTTCGGGGTGAGCAGTTCTTC.

The V and J genes are TRBV29-1 and TRBJ2-1; 13 bases line up with TRBD2. This CDR3 contains 16 residues. The V gene's germline CDR1 is SQVTM and CDR2 ANQGSEA. V was clipped by 1 base and J by 8 bases; unmatched bases: 8. CDR3 coding DNA: TGCAGCGTTGAAGGGACTAGCGGGAGTAAGATCGATGAGCAGTTCTTC. Residues: CSVEGTSGSKIDEQFF.

This clone was detected many times. The V and J genes are TRBV28 and TRBJ2-7; 8 bases align to TRBD1. This CDR3 has 15 residues. The trim removed 8 bases at V and 3 bases at J, leaving 12 bases unmatched. CDR1 is MDHEN, CDR2 SYDVKM, per germline. CDR3 coding DNA: TGTGCCAGCCACCCGACGGACAGGGTGAACTACGAGCAGTACTTC. It yields the protein CASHPTDRVNYEQYF.

V usage is TRBV28 and J usage is TRBJ2-1, with TRBD2 matching 7 bases. The V gene's germline CDR1 is MDHEN and CDR2 SYDVKM. V was pared by 3 bases and J by 5 bases, with 10 bases of the junction left unmatched. The length of the CDR3 is 16 residues. CDR3 DNA: TGTGCCAGCAGTTTCCTCGGGGCGGGAGACCACAATGAGCAGTTCTTC. Protein sequence: CASSFLGAGDHNEQFF.

V usage is TRBV5-4 and J usage is TRBJ2-6; D not certain. V lost 1 base to trimming and J lost 0 bases, with 8 bases between them. Germline-derived CDR1 and CDR2 are SGHNT and YYREEE (reference sequence). The length of the CDR3 is 16 residues. CDR3 amino acids: CASSLTRSSGANVLTF. CDR3 DNA: TGTGCCAGCAGCTTGACGAGAAGCTCTGGGGCCAACGTCCTGACTTTC.

The V call is TRBV6-5, the J call TRBJ2-5; maybe TRBD1 (6 bases). The CDR3 has 14 amino acids. Looked up from germline, CDR1 is MNHEY and CDR2 is SVGAGI. V lost 6 bases and J lost 5, with 16 bases in between. CDR3 DNA: TGTGCCAGCAGGAAGACAGGTTCCTACGAGACCCAGTACTTC. It is translated as CASRKTGSYETQYF.

V is TRBV6-5 and J is TRBJ1-2; D gene ambiguous. The V end was cut by 6 bases, the J end by 1 base, with 12 bases between. Germline CDR1 and CDR2: MNHEY and SVGAGI. This CDR3 has 14 amino acids. CDR3 in amino acids: CASSPHRDNYGYTF. CDR3 nucleotides: TGTGCCAGCAGCCCGCACCGAGATAACTATGGCTACACCTTC.